This entry describes one T cell receptor beta chain. Per germline, CDR1 KGHSH and CDR2 LQKENI. CDR3 length: 14 residues. Trimming shortened V by 2 bases and J by 8 bases, and 10 bases separated the two germline ends. MiXCR, applied by TCRdb to the RT-PCR reads, yields one record per CDR3 protein. The sample lists about 700,000 distinct CDR3 sequences, more than 13% occurring once. The source of this sequence is a female donor in good health, serving as a healthy control. The V gene is TRBV18, the J gene TRBJ1-6; D gene unclear. What was sequenced was memory CD4+ T cells from blood. In DNA, the CDR3 is TGTGCCAGCTCACCATCTGATTGGGATTCACCCCTCCACTTT. It is translated as CASSPSDWDSPLHF. Together with reference TRBV18 and TRBJ1-6, the CDR3 gives the full variable domain: NAGVMQNPRHLVRRRGQEARLRCSPMKGHSHVYWYRQLPEEGLKFMVYLQKENIIDESGMPKERFSAEFPKEGPSILRIQQVVRGDSAAYFCASSPSDWDSPLHFGNGTRLTVT.